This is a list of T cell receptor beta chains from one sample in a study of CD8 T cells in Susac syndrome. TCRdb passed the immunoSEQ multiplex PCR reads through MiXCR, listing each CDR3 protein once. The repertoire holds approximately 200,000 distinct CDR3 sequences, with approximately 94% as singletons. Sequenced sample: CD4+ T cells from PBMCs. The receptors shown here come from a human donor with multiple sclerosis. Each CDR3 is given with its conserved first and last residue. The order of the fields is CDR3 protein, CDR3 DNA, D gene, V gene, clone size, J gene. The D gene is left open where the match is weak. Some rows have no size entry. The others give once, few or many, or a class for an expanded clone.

CASSVAPTDTQYF	TGTGCCAGCAGCGTAGCCCCCACAGATACGCAGTATTTT	.	TRBV9	once	TRBJ2-3
CAWSVGTGGDKGYF	TGTGCCTGGAGTGTCGGGACAGGGGGGGATAAGGGGTACTTC	TRBD1	TRBV30	.	TRBJ2-4
CATSRDLPGTDEQFF	TGTGCCACCAGCAGAGACCTCCCGGGTACGGACGAGCAGTTCTTC	.	TRBV15	.	TRBJ2-1
CASRSGGGARYEAFF	TGTGCCAGCAGATCGGGGGGAGGGGCCAGGTATGAAGCTTTCTTT	.	TRBV27	.	TRBJ1-1
CASTRLPRPSNYGYTF	TGTGCCAGCACCCGGCTGCCCCGGCCATCTAACTATGGCTACACCTTC	.	TRBV5-6	.	TRBJ1-2
CAWSVNLDLSQYF	TGTGCCTGGAGTGTTAACTTAGACTTATCCCAGTACTTC	.	TRBV30	.	TRBJ2-5
CASSVQGARVGNEQFF	TGTGCCAGCAGCGTACAGGGGGCTAGAGTCGGCAATGAGCAGTTCTTC	TRBD1	TRBV9	once	TRBJ2-1
CASRVSLGEPGYTF	TGTGCCAGCAGAGTTTCCCTGGGGGAGCCTGGCTACACCTTC	.	TRBV3-1	.	TRBJ1-2
CAWSVQAGSLEQYF	TGTGCCTGGAGTGTACAGGCGGGGTCACTCGAGCAGTACTTC	.	TRBV30	.	TRBJ2-7
CSATWPGQGDQETQYF	TGCAGTGCTACTTGGCCGGGACAGGGGGACCAAGAGACCCAGTACTTC	TRBD1	TRBV20-1	.	TRBJ2-5
CASSLGNEETQYF	TGCGCCAGCAGCTTGGGAAATGAAGAGACCCAGTACTTC	.	TRBV5-1	.	TRBJ2-5
CATGPESGEAFF	TGTGCCACAGGCCCCGAGTCTGGTGAAGCTTTCTTT	.	TRBV10-3	.	TRBJ1-1
CASTRDRNTGELFF	TGTGCCAGCACCAGGGACAGAAACACCGGGGAGCTGTTTTTT	TRBD1	TRBV12-3/TRBV12-4	.	TRBJ2-2
CASGYRSADTQYF	TGTGCTAGTGGTTATAGGAGTGCAGATACGCAGTATTTT	.	TRBV12-5	.	TRBJ2-3
CASSLRKSSYNEQFF	TGTGCCAGCAGCTTACGCAAATCCTCCTACAATGAGCAGTTCTTC	.	TRBV7-9	.	TRBJ2-1
CSVWTVDSNTEAFF	TGCAGCGTTTGGACCGTAGACTCGAACACTGAAGCTTTCTTT	.	TRBV29-1	.	TRBJ1-1
CASSSPSGSGSGNEKLFF	TGCGCCAGCAGCAGTCCGTCAGGGTCCGGTTCGGGTAATGAAAAACTGTTTTTT	.	TRBV5-1	.	TRBJ1-4
CASSSSAPVRNYEQYF	TGTGCCAGCAGCTCAAGTGCCCCGGTGCGAAACTACGAGCAGTACTTC	.	TRBV7-8	.	TRBJ2-7
CASSLVVRRTNYGYTF	TGTGCCAGCAGCTTAGTCGTGAGGCGGACTAACTATGGCTACACCTTC	.	TRBV7-2	.	TRBJ1-2
CASSLRTSNSPLHF	TGTGCCAGCAGCCTACGGACGAGCAATTCACCCCTCCACTTT	.	TRBV3-1	once	TRBJ1-6
CSAFRAGKNIQYF	TGCAGTGCCTTCCGAGCGGGGAAAAACATTCAGTACTTC	TRBD2	TRBV20-1	.	TRBJ2-4
CSAGNQYGTDTQYF	TGCAGCGCCGGTAATCAGTACGGTACAGATACGCAGTATTTT	.	TRBV29-1	.	TRBJ2-3
CSARELAGFSYNEQFF	TGCAGTGCTAGAGAACTAGCGGGGTTCTCCTACAATGAGCAGTTCTTC	TRBD2	TRBV20-1	once	TRBJ2-1
CSARDSRVYEQFF	TGCAGTGCTAGAGATTCTAGGGTCTATGAGCAGTTCTTC	.	TRBV20-1	.	TRBJ2-1
CASCPRPGDGYTF	TGTGCCAGCTGCCCCAGGCCTGGAGATGGCTACACCTTC	.	TRBV6-2/TRBV6-3	.	TRBJ1-2
CASSEKGYPGANVLTF	TGTGCCAGCAGTGAAAAGGGGTACCCTGGGGCCAACGTCCTGACTTTC	.	TRBV25-1	once	TRBJ2-6
CASSSRAQGEAFF	TGTGCCAGCAGCTCGAGGGCTCAGGGTGAAGCTTTCTTT	.	TRBV5-6	.	TRBJ1-1
CSAGDRGSSDEQFF	TGCAGTGCAGGTGACAGGGGGTCATCGGATGAGCAGTTCTTC	TRBD1	TRBV20-1	.	TRBJ2-1
CSANSGAMQFF	TGCAGCGCCAATAGCGGGGCCATGCAGTTCTTC	TRBD2	TRBV29-1	.	TRBJ2-1
CATYEDTDTQYF	TGTGCCACCTACGAAGACACAGATACGCAGTATTTT	.	TRBV28	.	TRBJ2-3
CAWSMQGWQPQHF	TGTGCCTGGAGTATGCAGGGATGGCAGCCCCAGCATTTT	.	TRBV30	.	TRBJ1-5
CSALGREVFYTF	TGCAGCGCGTTGGGCAGGGAGGTTTTCTACACCTTC	.	TRBV29-1	.	TRBJ1-2
CSAMYPLAGWAEQYF	TGCAGTGCTATGTATCCGCTAGCGGGGTGGGCCGAGCAGTACTTC	TRBD2	TRBV20-1	.	TRBJ2-7
CASSRSHQETQYF	TGTGCCAGCAGCCGATCCCACCAAGAGACCCAGTACTTC	.	TRBV7-2	.	TRBJ2-5
CASSRRGEQYF	TGTGCCAGCAGTAGACGGGGGGAGCAGTACTTC	.	TRBV12-3/TRBV12-4	few	TRBJ2-7
CSAPVARHRSSYEQYF	TGCAGTGCGCCCGTCGCGAGGCATCGAAGCTCCTACGAGCAGTACTTC	.	TRBV20-1	.	TRBJ2-7
CAWTDSSSYNEQFF	TGTGCCTGGACCGACAGTAGCTCCTACAATGAGCAGTTCTTC	.	TRBV30	.	TRBJ2-1
CASVPPGSHYGYTF	TGTGCCAGCGTCCCCCCCGGGTCGCACTATGGCTACACCTTC	.	TRBV9	.	TRBJ1-2
CASSDPRYEQYF	TGTGCCAGCAGTGATCCCCGCTACGAGCAGTACTTC	.	TRBV2	.	TRBJ2-7
CASSQGVAGGQETQYF	TGTGCCAGCAGCCAAGGGGTAGCGGGGGGCCAAGAGACCCAGTACTTC	TRBD2	TRBV3-1	.	TRBJ2-5
CSVQGLGTEAFF	TGCAGCGTGCAGGGACTTGGCACTGAAGCTTTCTTT	.	TRBV29-1	.	TRBJ1-1
CASPQSQGENSPLHF	TGTGCCAGCCCCCAGTCACAAGGGGAAAATTCACCCCTCCACTTT	.	TRBV28	.	TRBJ1-6
CASSFGQGFHEQYF	TGTGCCAGCAGTTTTGGACAGGGGTTCCACGAGCAGTACTTC	TRBD1	TRBV12-3/TRBV12-4	once	TRBJ2-7
CASEYRESDTQYF	TGTGCCAGTGAATATAGGGAGTCAGATACGCAGTATTTT	.	TRBV2	.	TRBJ2-3
CASSVSSGDTEAFF	TGCGCCAGCAGCGTCTCGAGCGGGGACACTGAAGCTTTCTTT	.	TRBV5-1	.	TRBJ1-1
CASSSLAGGYEQFF	TGTGCCAGCAGTTCACTAGCGGGGGGATATGAGCAGTTCTTC	TRBD2	TRBV27	.	TRBJ2-1
CASGKQGSSYNEQFF	TGTGCCAGCGGGAAACAGGGGAGCTCCTACAATGAGCAGTTCTTC	TRBD1	TRBV5-6	.	TRBJ2-1
CSADRGTGQNTEAFF	TGCAGCGCCGACCGGGGGACAGGTCAGAACACTGAAGCTTTCTTT	TRBD1	TRBV29-1	.	TRBJ1-1
CASSLAGRESSYNSPLHF	TGTGCCAGCAGCTTAGCGGGGCGAGAGAGCTCCTATAATTCACCCCTCCACTTT	.	TRBV7-2	.	TRBJ1-6
CASKRGGPGTGELFF	TGTGCCAGCAAGAGAGGGGGACCGGGCACCGGGGAGCTGTTTTTT	.	TRBV7-2	once	TRBJ2-2
CASSYRQGAEAFF	TGTGCCAGCAGTTATAGACAGGGGGCTGAAGCTTTCTTT	TRBD1	TRBV7-3	.	TRBJ1-1
CSVGRGTTDTQYF	TGCAGCGTGGGGCGGGGGACCACAGATACGCAGTATTTT	TRBD2	TRBV29-1	.	TRBJ2-3
CSVTNGGISSGYTF	TGCAGCGTTACAAACGGTGGGATCTCTAGCGGCTACACCTTC	.	TRBV29-1	.	TRBJ1-2
CASSQDWPGGAASTDTQYF	TGCGCCAGCAGCCAAGATTGGCCAGGGGGGGCGGCTAGCACAGATACGCAGTATTTT	.	TRBV4-3	once	TRBJ2-3
CASSHRNNWEAFF	TGTGCCAGCAGCCACAGGAACAACTGGGAAGCTTTCTTT	.	TRBV3-1	.	TRBJ1-1
CASSLATRTGNTGELFF	TGTGCCAGCAGCTTAGCGACCAGGACAGGGAACACCGGGGAGCTGTTTTTT	TRBD1	TRBV7-9	.	TRBJ2-2
CSASGTGVSYEQYF	TGCAGTGCTTCCGGGACAGGGGTTTCCTACGAGCAGTACTTC	TRBD1	TRBV20-1	.	TRBJ2-7